This T cell receptor beta chain was obtained from a study of T-cell reconstitution after alpha-beta-depleted transplantation in children. The V end was cut by 6 bases, the J end by 4 bases, with 16 bases between. Germline assignment: CDR1 MDHEN and CDR2 SYDVKM. The CDR3 extends over 15 amino acids. Using unique molecular identifiers, the investigators prepared the TCRbeta library. One entry per CDR3 protein, called by TCRdb with MiXCR from the PCR reads. This table holds a few hundred thousand distinct CDR3 sequences, roughly a tenth found once. Study-level points and caveats: Newly generated T cells supplied most T-cell counts and diversity one year post-transplant.

In its sample, this clonotype was seen a few times. Its specificity is not known. V gene TRBV28 combines with J gene TRBJ2-4; D possibly uses TRBD1 or TRBD2 (5 bases each). This receptor was identified in a boy younger than two with acute myeloid leukemia, due to receive a stem cell transplant. This specimen was PBMCs, taken before TCRalphabeta/CD19-depleted stem cell transplant. The DNA for the CDR3 is TGTGCCAGCAGCCCCATGGGACGCCTGAAAAACATTCAGTACTTC. Translating it yields CASSPMGRLKNIQYF. Together with reference TRBV28 and TRBJ2-4, the CDR3 gives the full variable domain: DVKVTQSSRYLVKRTGEKVFLECVQDMDHENMFWYRQDPGLGLRLIYFSYDVKMKEKGDIPEGYSVSREKKERFSLILESASTNQTSMYLCASSPMGRLKNIQYFGAGTRLSVL.